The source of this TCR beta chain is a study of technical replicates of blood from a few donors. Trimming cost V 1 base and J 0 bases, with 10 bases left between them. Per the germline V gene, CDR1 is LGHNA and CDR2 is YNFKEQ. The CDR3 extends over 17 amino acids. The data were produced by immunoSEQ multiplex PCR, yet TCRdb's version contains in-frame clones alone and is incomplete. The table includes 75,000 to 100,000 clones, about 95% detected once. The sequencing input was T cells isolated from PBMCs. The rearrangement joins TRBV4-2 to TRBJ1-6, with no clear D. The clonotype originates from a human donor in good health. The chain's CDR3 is CASSQVSGSSYNSPLHF. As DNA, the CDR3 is TGTGCCAGCAGCCAAGTAAGCGGAAGCTCCTATAATTCACCCCTCCACTTT.